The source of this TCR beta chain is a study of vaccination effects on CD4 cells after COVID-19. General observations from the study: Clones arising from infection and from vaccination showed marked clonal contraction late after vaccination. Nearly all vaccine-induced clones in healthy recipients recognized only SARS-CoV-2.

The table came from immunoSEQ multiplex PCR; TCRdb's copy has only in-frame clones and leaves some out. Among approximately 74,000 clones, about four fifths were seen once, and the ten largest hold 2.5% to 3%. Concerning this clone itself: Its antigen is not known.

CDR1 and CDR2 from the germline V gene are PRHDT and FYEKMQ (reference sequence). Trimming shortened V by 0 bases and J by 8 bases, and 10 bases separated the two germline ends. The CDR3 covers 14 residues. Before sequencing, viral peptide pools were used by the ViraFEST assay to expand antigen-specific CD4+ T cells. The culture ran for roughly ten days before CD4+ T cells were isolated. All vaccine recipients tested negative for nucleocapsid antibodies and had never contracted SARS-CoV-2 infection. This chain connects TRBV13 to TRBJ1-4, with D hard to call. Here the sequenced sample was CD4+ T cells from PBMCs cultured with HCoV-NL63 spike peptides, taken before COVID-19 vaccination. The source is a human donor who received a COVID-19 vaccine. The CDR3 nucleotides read TGTGCCAGCAGCTTAGGGGGGAGTAAGGAAAAACTGTTTTTT. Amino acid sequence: CASSLGGSKEKLFF.